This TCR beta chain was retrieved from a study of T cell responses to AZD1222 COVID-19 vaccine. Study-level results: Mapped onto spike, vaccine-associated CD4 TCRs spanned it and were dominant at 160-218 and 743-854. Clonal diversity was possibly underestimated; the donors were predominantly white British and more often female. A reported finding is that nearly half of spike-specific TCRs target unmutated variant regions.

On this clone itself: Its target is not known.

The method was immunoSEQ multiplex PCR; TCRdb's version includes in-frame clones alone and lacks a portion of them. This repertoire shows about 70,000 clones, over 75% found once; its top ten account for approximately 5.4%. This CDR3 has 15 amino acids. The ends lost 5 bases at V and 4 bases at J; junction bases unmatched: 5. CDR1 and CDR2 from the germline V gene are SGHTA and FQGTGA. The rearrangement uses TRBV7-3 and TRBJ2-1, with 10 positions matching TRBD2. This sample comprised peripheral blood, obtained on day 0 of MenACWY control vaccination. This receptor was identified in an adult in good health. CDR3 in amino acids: CASSAGLAEYNEQFF. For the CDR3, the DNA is TGTGCCAGCAGCGCAGGACTAGCGGAGTACAATGAGCAGTTCTTC.